The clone carrying this T cell receptor beta chain appeared a few times. Its antigen is unidentified. CDR1 MNHEY and CDR2 SVGAGI come from the germline V gene. The trim removed 6 bases at V and 7 bases at J, leaving 7 bases unmatched. The CDR3 totals 15 residues. The entry originates in a study of T-cell memory formation after mild COVID-19. About the study: TCR clusters were largely donor specific.

Study-wide results and limits: Clones shrinking from day 15 to 85 showed even CD4/CD8 mixes; later expanders tilted CD4+. CD4+ contracting clones were mainly CM and EM; CD8+ ones, EMRA.

One entry per CDR3 protein results from TCRdb running MiXCR on the 5' RACE reads. The sample carries around 320,000 distinct CDR3 sequences, roughly an eighth recorded once. The receptor's source is a man in his late teens or twenties who had mild COVID-19 (a few samples of this study predate the infection). Cell type and time point are not known. J is TRBJ1-6 and V is TRBV6-5; 9 nucleotides line up with TRBD1. Sequencing was done on a sample of PBMCs or a T cell subset sorted from them (not recorded which). CDR3: CASSPGQGYNSPLHF. The CDR3 nucleotides read TGTGCCAGCAGCCCGGGACAGGGTTACAATTCACCCCTCCACTTT.